These T cell receptor beta chains were read from a single sample in a study of cytomegalovirus exposure and HLA in healthy donors. The method was immunoSEQ multiplex PCR; TCRdb's version includes in-frame clones alone and lacks a portion of them. The table has 150,000 or so clones, about 75% seen once. Sample: PBMCs. The receptors were gathered from a man aged 45-60 years in good health and CMV-seropositive. Both conserved end residues are part of each CDR3. D genes are given only for firm matches. The size field is filled for only some rows; it gives once, few, many or a size class.

TGTGCCAGCAGCTTAGCGGCCACGCATGAGCAGTTCTTC	CASSLAATHEQFF	TRBV7-2	TRBJ2-1	-	-
TGTGCCAGCAGCTTAACCACCGGGACAGGGGACTACGAGCAGTACTTC	CASSLTTGTGDYEQYF	TRBV7-2	TRBJ2-7	-	TRBD1
TGTGCCAGCAGCGTGGCAGGGGGTCAGGGTGGCTACACCTTC	CASSVAGGQGGYTF	TRBV9	TRBJ1-2	-	TRBD1
TGTGCCAGCAGCTTAGGACGCGGGGCCCGGGGGGGTGGGACCCAGTACTTC	CASSLGRGARGGGTQYF	TRBV11-2	TRBJ2-5	-	TRBD2
TGTGCCAGCAGCTCCGGGACAGGGAAAGAGACCCAGTACTTC	CASSSGTGKETQYF	TRBV13	TRBJ2-5	-	TRBD1
TGTGCCAGCAGCACGGTAGCGGGAGCCCAAGAGACCCAGTACTTC	CASSTVAGAQETQYF	TRBV5-6	TRBJ2-5	-	TRBD2
TGTTACTCCGGGACAGGGGTTGCTGGGGCCTTAGGCTATGGCTACACCTTC	CYSGTGVAGALGYGYTF	TRBV28	TRBJ1-2	-	TRBD1
TGTGCCAGCAGCCGCTGGGACAGGGGTATAGACGAGCAGTACTTC	CASSRWDRGIDEQYF	TRBV7-8	TRBJ2-7	-	TRBD1
TGTGCCAGCAGCGTTGACCCCGGGGTGAGGGTGAACACTGAAGCTTTCTTT	CASSVDPGVRVNTEAFF	TRBV9	TRBJ1-1	-	-
TGTGCCAGCAGTAGCGGACAGGGGGCGAGAGAGACCCAGTACTTC	CASSSGQGARETQYF	TRBV6-5	TRBJ2-5	-	TRBD1
TGCAGTGCTCCCCTGGGGCTGGAGCAGTACTTC	CSAPLGLEQYF	TRBV20-1	TRBJ2-7	-	-
TGTGCCATCAATACCCCGGGACAGGAAGCTTTCTTT	CAINTPGQEAFF	TRBV10-3	TRBJ1-1	-	TRBD1
TGTGCCAGCAGCTTGCGGACTAGCGGTTACAATGAGCAGTTCTTC	CASSLRTSGYNEQFF	TRBV5-4	TRBJ2-1	once	TRBD2
TGTGCCAGCAGCCAAACCATCCAGGGGGAGGCCACTGAAGCTTTCTTT	CASSQTIQGEATEAFF	TRBV14	TRBJ1-1	-	TRBD1
TGTGCCAGCAGCCCGGACAGATCAAATGAAAAACTGTTTTTT	CASSPDRSNEKLFF	TRBV7-2	TRBJ1-4	-	-
TGTGCCACCAGATGGAGTCTGGACACCGGGGAGCTGTTTTTT	CATRWSLDTGELFF	TRBV15	TRBJ2-2	once	-